This TCR beta chain came from a study of shared clonotypes between healthy human individuals. Deep-level running was used for the assay. Only in-frame clones appear in the TCRdb table, and some are missing; sequencing was by immunoSEQ multiplex PCR. Here the sample spans over a million clones, 70% to 80% being singletons. This CDR3 has 16 residues. Germline loops: CDR1 SGHRS, CDR2 YFSETQ. The ends were cut back, 1 base at V and 4 bases at J, with 15 bases in the middle. Sequenced: memory CD4+ T cells from PBMCs. As for subset: CD45RA-negative fraction. The sequence derives from a man aged 18 to 29 in good health. Some clones in this sample may be carry-over from other donors' samples. The chain carries TRBV5-1 and TRBJ2-4; D remains ambiguous. For the CDR3, the DNA is TGCGCCAGCAGCTTGCTCAATAGGGCAGGTAAAAACATTCAGTACTTC. Encoded protein: CASSLLNRAGKNIQYF.